This T cell receptor (beta chain) was captured in a study of blood T cell repertoires in COVID-19 (dated by TCRdb to about 2020). Some background on the complete study: Samples from collaborators originated in the United States, Italy and Spain and spanned both the acute and convalescent phases of COVID-19. The prospective study material was composed of cDNA or gDNA derived from T cells, B-cell-depleted T cells, or PBMCs. Subjects who had been exposed to COVID-19, were actively infected with it, or had recovered from it provided the deeply sampled blood TCRbeta repertoires that made up the dataset. The repertoires were made available in a free public database intended to serve as a resource for research on the immune response to SARS-CoV-2. Samples were obtained from the ongoing ImmuneRACE study (first 160 participants) and from 950 to 1,500 subjects provided by 6 global collaborators. The sample metadata nearly always contained a de-identified subject ID, COVID-19 status, age in years and sex. Where available, HLA class I and class II types were taken from metadata supplied by the sample provider and were not determined by assay-based typing.

Paper-wide results and their limitations: Clinical and demographic metadata were provided uncurated, with the amount varying by source and participant.

Collaborating institutions collected whole blood in K2EDTA tubes following their own protocols. For TCRbeta analysis, collaborator samples were shipped as frozen whole blood, as isolated PBMCs, or as DNA extracted from either sample type. As to this clone: Its binding antigen is unknown. Base qualities are not at hand, and no much larger clone is one base apart.

TCRbeta CDR3 regions were amplified from genomic DNA using the immunoSEQ Assay, a bias-controlled multiplex PCR. Concerning the study's data processing: The number of nucleated cells in each sample was estimated by amplification of reference gene primers within the assay. Sequence reads were collapsed and filtered to measure the absolute abundance of every unique TCRbeta CDR3 rearrangement. For each sample, productive Simpson clonality was calculated by taking the square root of Simpson's diversity index across productive rearrangements. What TCRdb holds here is the immuneACCESS table cut down to in-frame rearrangements. Part of the clones is not present; checked against another copy, under half of the missing clones reflect an unresolved V gene, and the others are unexplained. That table furnishes V, J and clone size, whereas the DNA furnished D and trimming. The table for this sample lists 130,000 to 150,000 clones; approximately 80% of them were counted only once. The ten largest clones capture roughly 8% of the sample.

Sequences were obtained from peripheral blood. This TCR derives from a human donor in a cohort sampled during active COVID-19.

This receptor has the CDR3 CSAGGGTGVGEQYF. In nucleotide form, the sequence is TGCAGCGCAGGAGGCGGGACAGGGGTGGGCGAGCAGTACTTC. The chain is assembled from TRBV29-1 and TRBJ2-7; 10 bases in between match TRBD1. V lost 7 bases and J lost 6 bases, and the count of bases not matched to a germline gene is 12. CDR1 and CDR2 are read off the germline V gene as SQVTM and ANQGSEA. Counted from cysteine to phenylalanine, this CDR3 has 14 amino acids. Only the CDR3 part of the read is kept: 42 bases, read in frame from the first base.